A single sample is the source of the 3 T cell receptor beta chains below, sequenced in a study of T cell repertoires in cytomegalovirus infection. TCRdb processed the reads anew with MiXCR; each CDR3 protein has one entry. The repertoire holds nearly 550,000 distinct CDR3 sequences, with approximately 16% as singletons. The specimen sequenced was CD8+ T cells from PBMCs. The receptors were sampled from a human donor in good health (CMV status not recorded). Some clones in this sample may be carry-over from other donors' samples.

V gene TRBV4-3 combines with J gene TRBJ1-1; D not certain. Germline V gene sequence: CDR1 LGHNA, CDR2 YSLEER. The CDR3 totals 14 residues. Trimming stripped 6 bases from V and 5 bases from J, with 16 bases between. Here the CDR3 reads CASSYPGAGTEAFF. CDR3 nucleotides: TGCGCCAGCAGTTACCCAGGCGCGGGGACTGAAGCTTTCTTT.

The V and J genes are TRBV7-9 and TRBJ2-3; D may match TRBD1 or TRBD2 (5 bases each). CDR3 length equals 15 residues. With 6 bases removed from V and 1 base from J, the gap between germline ends came to 14 bases. Germline V lookup: CDR1 SEHNR, CDR2 FQNEAQ (reference sequence). CDR3 amino acids: CASRPPGPRTDTQYF. In nucleotides, the CDR3 is TGTGCCAGCAGACCCCCGGGGCCGCGCACAGATACGCAGTATTTT.

This clonotype was observed at least ten times. The chain recombines TRBV7-8 with TRBJ1-1; tentatively, D is TRBD1 (5 bases). V lost 4 bases and J 3 bases, leaving 12 bases between the germline ends. The CDR3 runs to 14 residues. Per the germline V gene, CDR1 is SGHVS and CDR2 is FQNEAQ. The CDR3 here is CASSSMQGDTEAFF. DNA of the CDR3: TGTGCCAGCAGCTCCATGCAAGGGGACACTGAAGCTTTCTTT.